The 28 T cell receptor beta chains below were found in one sample sequenced in a study of T cells in localized non-small cell lung cancer. The data were produced by immunoSEQ multiplex PCR, yet TCRdb's version contains in-frame clones alone and is incomplete. This sample carries over a thousand clones, more than 30% of them seen once, and the ten largest clones take approximately 13%. Here the sequenced sample was lung tumor tissue, taken before any cancer treatment. All receptors derive from a woman between 35 and 75 years old with stage I lung adenocarcinoma.

The chain links TRBV15 to TRBJ1-4; D is uncertain. The germline V gene encodes CDR1 LNHNV and CDR2 YYDKDF (reference sequence). The CDR3 sequence is 16 residues long. Deletions cut 2 bases from V and 4 bases from J, with 14 bases between. Written as DNA, the CDR3 is TGTGCCACCAGCAGAACACCTGGAGAATTTAATGAAAAACTGTTTTTT. Its translation is CATSRTPGEFNEKLFF. Full variable domain (rest looked up from reference TRBV15 and TRBJ1-4): DAMVIQNPRYQVTQFGKPVTLSCSQTLNHNVMYWYQQKSSQAPKLLFHYYDKDFNNEADTPDNFQSRRPNTSFCFLDIRSPGLGDTAMYLCATSRTPGEFNEKLFFGSGTQLSVL.

The chain joins TRBV4-1 to TRBJ2-2; TRBD2 might be the D (6 bases). V was cut by 0 bases and J by 0 bases, with 11 bases left in between. CDR1 and CDR2 (germline): MGHRA, YSYEKL. The CDR3 runs to 17 residues. For the CDR3, the DNA is TGCGCCAGCAGCCAAGATCGGGGAGGTTCGAACACCGGGGAGCTGTTTTTT. This encodes CASSQDRGGSNTGELFF.

This clone was counted between two and nine times. The gene calls are TRBV11-3 and TRBJ1-2; D possibly corresponds to TRBD1 (6 bases). Per the germline V gene, CDR1 is SGHNT and CDR2 is YENEEA. The V and J ends lost 0 bases and 1 base respectively, with 12 bases between them. This CDR3 contains 16 residues. The CDR3 nucleotides are TGTGCCAGCAGCTTAGAGGAGACAGGAATTAACTATGGCTACACCTTC. Translating it yields CASSLEETGINYGYTF.

This clone was detected a few times. The chain joins TRBV6-1 to TRBJ2-1, with TRBD2 matching over 8 bases. CDR3 size: 16 residues. V shed 0 bases and J 4 bases; nucleotides not matched to a gene: 5. CDR1 MNHNS and CDR2 SASEGT come from the germline V gene. The CDR3 sequence: CASSEAERGWYNEQFF. The DNA of the CDR3 is TGTGCCAGCAGTGAAGCTGAGCGGGGGTGGTACAATGAGCAGTTCTTC.

The chain recombines TRBV11-3 with TRBJ1-1; the D gene is possibly TRBD1 (5 bases). Trimming stripped 4 bases from V and 0 bases from J, with 9 bases between. The CDR3 sequence is 14 residues long. Germline V gene data show CDR1 as SGHNT and CDR2 as YENEEA. In nucleotides, the CDR3 is TGTGCCAGCAGCTGGGGACTTCTGAACACTGAAGCTTTCTTT. Protein product: CASSWGLLNTEAFF.

The chain combines TRBV14 with TRBJ2-3, with 15 bases identical to TRBD2. The germline CDR1 and CDR2 sequences are SGHDN and FVKESK. J gave up 6 bases and V 1 base, and 2 bases lay outside the gene matches. The CDR3 spans 16 residues. As DNA, the CDR3 is TGTGCCAGCAGCCAAGGGACTAGCGGGGGGGCGGATACGCAGTATTTT. The encoded protein is CASSQGTSGGADTQYF.

The chain joins TRBV22-1 to TRBJ1-6; TRBD1 is taken as the D call from the table, unchecked against the DNA. TRBV22-1 is termed a pseudogene. The CDR3 length is 15 residues. CDR3 sequence reads: CASTLTGPSLSPLHF. The CDR3 nucleotides read TGTGCCAGCACCCTGACAGGGCCCTCTTTATCACCCCTCCACTTT.

In this sample, this clone turned up a few times. V gene TRBV6-8 combines with J gene TRBJ2-7; 10 bases map to TRBD2. CDR1 MNHGY and CDR2 SAAAGT come from the germline V gene. The CDR3 extends over 15 amino acids. V trimming: 5 bases; J trimming: 5 bases; junction bases outside the gene matches: 9. The CDR3 nucleotides are TGTGCCAGCAGTCCGCTAGCGGGAGAGCTCGACGAGCAGTACTTC. Translation: CASSPLAGELDEQYF.

This clone is medium-sized within its sample. This chain connects TRBV6-8 to TRBJ1-5; D call uncertain. Germline CDR1 and CDR2: MNHGY and SAAAGT. CDR3 size: 13 residues. V gave up 5 bases and J gave up 5 bases, with 10 bases separating them. CDR3 in DNA: TGTGCCAGCAGTCGGACGGTCGATCAGCCCCAGCATTTT. This sequence encodes CASSRTVDQPQHF.

The chain carries TRBV9 and TRBJ2-2; D uncertain. The germline V gene encodes CDR1 SGDLS and CDR2 YYNGEE. Trimming pared 0 bases from V and 6 bases from J, leaving 6 bases between. The CDR3 is made up of 13 amino acids. CDR3 residues: CASSVEAAGELFF. The DNA of the CDR3 is TGTGCCAGCAGCGTAGAAGCAGCCGGGGAGCTGTTTTTT.

This sequence joins TRBV9 and TRBJ1-1, with a possible D match to TRBD1 (6 bases). Germline assignment: CDR1 SGDLS and CDR2 YYNGEE. The CDR3 length is 15 residues. Trimming cost V 7 bases and J 1 base, with 17 bases left between them. The chain's CDR3 is CASGLVQGTNTEAFF. The CDR3, as DNA: TGTGCCAGCGGGTTGGTACAGGGTACGAACACTGAAGCTTTCTTT.

In this sample, this clone turned up a few times. The genes are TRBV19 and TRBJ2-3; tentatively, D is TRBD2 (7 bases). V lost 5 bases, J lost 4 bases, and 13 bases lay in between. CDR3 length: 14 residues. In germline, CDR1 is LNHDA, CDR2 SQIVND (reference sequence). This CDR3 is CASSWGGRPDTQYF. The CDR3 DNA follows: TGTGCCAGTAGTTGGGGGGGCAGGCCAGATACGCAGTATTTT.

This sequence joins TRBV25-1 and TRBJ1-4; 7 bases are a match to TRBD1. This CDR3 is 15 amino acids long. CDR1 is MGHDK, CDR2 SYGVNS, per germline. The V gene end was trimmed by 1 base and the J gene end by 4 bases; junction bases not matched to a gene: 3. In nucleotides, the CDR3 is TGTGCCAGCAGTGAATTGACAGGGTTTAATGAAAAACTGTTTTTT. Translation: CASSELTGFNEKLFF.

This clone has more than one count but fewer than ten. V and J are TRBV6-8 and TRBJ1-2, with 11 bases that match TRBD1. CDR1 and CDR2 (germline): MNHGY, SAAAGT. The CDR3 covers 13 residues. J lost 5 bases, V lost 6 bases, and 2 bases had no gene match. The CDR3 loop is CASRDRGQYGYTF. CDR3 coding DNA: TGTGCCAGCAGGGACAGGGGGCAATATGGCTACACCTTC.

The chain links TRBV18 to TRBJ1-2, with 8 bases fitting TRBD1. Per the germline V gene, CDR1 is KGHSH and CDR2 is LQKENI. This CDR3 spans 16 amino acids. Trimming removed 3 bases from V and 7 bases from J; junction bases left unmatched: 13. CDR3 sequence: CASSPQEGQGLAGYTF. CDR3 DNA sequence: TGTGCCAGCTCACCGCAGGAAGGACAGGGCTTGGCTGGCTACACCTTC. Together with reference TRBV18 and TRBJ1-2, the CDR3 gives the full variable domain: NAGVMQNPRHLVRRRGQEARLRCSPMKGHSHVYWYRQLPEEGLKFMVYLQKENIIDESGMPKERFSAEFPKEGPSILRIQQVVRGDSAAYFCASSPQEGQGLAGYTFGSGTRLTVV.

This clone was detected once. This CDR3 is CASSLDSSGNTIYF. As DNA, the CDR3 is TGCGCCAGCAGCTTGGACAGCTCTGGAAACACCATATATTTT. The chain uses TRBV5-1 and TRBJ1-3; D call uncertain. V shed 0 bases and J shed 0 bases, with 4 bases lying between them. The CDR3 has 14 amino acids. CDR1 is SGHRS, CDR2 YFSETQ, per germline.

J is TRBJ1-2 and V is TRBV18; D unclear. V was pared by 1 base and J by 5 bases, with 11 bases between. The germline V gene has CDR1 KGHSH and CDR2 LQKENI. This CDR3 region has 14 residues. In DNA, the CDR3 is TGTGCCAGCTCACCACAGAACACAGAGTATGGCTACACCTTC. Its translation: CASSPQNTEYGYTF.

This clone qualifies as medium-sized (0.01 to 0.1%). The chain uses TRBV11-3 and TRBJ2-3; D might be TRBD1 or TRBD2, each matching 5 bases. Looked up from germline, CDR1 is SGHNT and CDR2 is YENEEA. The CDR3 loop spans 14 amino acids. The V and J ends lost 3 bases and 6 bases respectively, with 13 bases between them. CDR3 nucleotides: TGTGCCAGCAGCTTTGTTGAGGGGTACGATACGCAGTATTTT. It is translated as CASSFVEGYDTQYF.

V usage is TRBV18 and J usage is TRBJ2-7; D is undetermined. Germline assignment: CDR1 KGHSH and CDR2 LQKENI. CDR3 size: 15 residues. V was clipped by 2 bases and J by 0 bases, with 11 bases between them. The CDR3 loop reads CASSPDYGSSYEQYF. In nucleotides, the CDR3 is TGTGCCAGCTCACCAGATTACGGAAGCTCCTACGAGCAGTACTTC.

This sequence joins TRBV18 and TRBJ1-1; D is unclear. The V gene lost 1 base and the J gene lost 5 bases, with 5 bases spanning the gap. Looked up from germline, CDR1 is KGHSH and CDR2 is LQKENI. The CDR3 spans 12 residues. CDR3 in amino acids: CASSPRETEAFF. The DNA of the CDR3 is TGTGCCAGCTCACCACGGGAAACTGAAGCTTTCTTT.

The rearrangement uses TRBV15 and TRBJ1-5; 10 positions match TRBD1. CDR1 and CDR2 from the germline V gene are LNHNV and YYDKDF (reference sequence). The CDR3 length is 16 residues. V was pared by 1 base and J by 2 bases, with 2 bases of the junction left unmatched. CDR3 DNA sequence: TGTGCCACCAGCAGAGCCGGGACAGGGGGCAATCAGCCCCAGCATTTT. This gives the protein CATSRAGTGGNQPQHF.

This chain links TRBV18 with TRBJ2-5; D gene uncertain. V dropped 3 bases and J dropped 4 bases, with 9 bases sitting between them. The CDR3 loop spans 13 amino acids. CDR1 is KGHSH and CDR2 is LQKENI in the germline V gene. For the CDR3, the DNA is TGTGCCAGCTCACCCCCGGACGGAGAGACCCAGTACTTC. Its translation is CASSPPDGETQYF.

This clone was counted between two and nine times. V gene TRBV10-3 combines with J gene TRBJ2-3; 10 positions match TRBD2. CDR3 size: 16 residues. Germline CDR1 reads ENHRY; CDR2 reads SYGVKD. Unmatched junction bases numbered 5, after V lost 0 bases and J lost 5 bases. The CDR3 DNA follows: TGTGCCATCAGTGAGTCGCAAGCGGGGGGGCTAGATACGCAGTATTTT. Its protein is CAISESQAGGLDTQYF.

This clone rates as medium-sized. The genes are TRBV11-3 and TRBJ2-7; possible D gene TRBD1, 5 bases. The V and J ends lost 1 base and 2 bases respectively, with 9 bases between them. Germline CDR1 SGHNT, CDR2 YENEEA. The CDR3 is made up of 14 amino acids. CDR3 sequence: CASSLGTLTYEQYF. The DNA of the CDR3 is TGTGCCAGCAGCTTAGGGACACTAACCTACGAGCAGTACTTC. The variable domain in full, with the rest retrieved from reference TRBV11-3 and TRBJ2-7, is EAGVVQSPRYKIIEKKQPVAFWCNPISGHNTLYWYLQNLGQGPELLIRYENEEAVDDSQLPKDRFSAERLKGVDSTLKIQPAELGDSAVYLCASSLGTLTYEQYFGPGTRLTVT.

The chain joins TRBV19 to TRBJ1-4; D remains ambiguous. The CDR3 covers 15 residues. The V gene lost 6 bases and the J gene lost 0 bases, with 11 bases spanning the gap. The V gene's germline CDR1 is LNHDA and CDR2 SQIVND (reference sequence). The CDR3 bases are TGTGCCAGTAGGCGCACCTCGGCAACTAATGAAAAACTGTTTTTT. It specifies CASRRTSATNEKLFF.

The rearrangement links TRBV18 to TRBJ1-4, with D possibly being TRBD1 (5 bases). V lost 4 bases to trimming and J lost 8 bases, with 11 bases between them. CDR1 is KGHSH and CDR2 is LQKENI in the germline V gene. The CDR3 length is 13 residues. For the CDR3, the DNA is TGTGCCAGCTCACTTAGACAGAGAGAAAAACTGTTTTTT. This sequence encodes CASSLRQREKLFF.

Sample share makes this clone medium-sized. J is TRBJ2-1 and V is TRBV10-3; the D gene is possibly TRBD1 (6 bases). This CDR3 is built from 16 residues. Germline V gene data show CDR1 as ENHRY and CDR2 as SYGVKD. V was shortened by 2 bases and J by 6 bases, with 17 bases between the two germline ends. The CDR3 loop reads CAISEATDQGFNEQFF. The DNA of the CDR3 is TGTGCCATCAGTGAGGCGACCGACCAGGGGTTCAATGAGCAGTTCTTC.

This clone has more than one count but fewer than ten. The rearrangement links TRBV1 to TRBJ2-7; TRBD2, the table's D call, was not compared with the DNA. TRBV1 is designated a pseudogene. This CDR3 comprises 16 residues. In DNA form, the CDR3 reads TGCGCCAGCAGCCCCTTCGGAGGGGCGAGTTCAGACGAGCAGTACTTC. Encoded protein: CASSPFGGASSDEQYF.